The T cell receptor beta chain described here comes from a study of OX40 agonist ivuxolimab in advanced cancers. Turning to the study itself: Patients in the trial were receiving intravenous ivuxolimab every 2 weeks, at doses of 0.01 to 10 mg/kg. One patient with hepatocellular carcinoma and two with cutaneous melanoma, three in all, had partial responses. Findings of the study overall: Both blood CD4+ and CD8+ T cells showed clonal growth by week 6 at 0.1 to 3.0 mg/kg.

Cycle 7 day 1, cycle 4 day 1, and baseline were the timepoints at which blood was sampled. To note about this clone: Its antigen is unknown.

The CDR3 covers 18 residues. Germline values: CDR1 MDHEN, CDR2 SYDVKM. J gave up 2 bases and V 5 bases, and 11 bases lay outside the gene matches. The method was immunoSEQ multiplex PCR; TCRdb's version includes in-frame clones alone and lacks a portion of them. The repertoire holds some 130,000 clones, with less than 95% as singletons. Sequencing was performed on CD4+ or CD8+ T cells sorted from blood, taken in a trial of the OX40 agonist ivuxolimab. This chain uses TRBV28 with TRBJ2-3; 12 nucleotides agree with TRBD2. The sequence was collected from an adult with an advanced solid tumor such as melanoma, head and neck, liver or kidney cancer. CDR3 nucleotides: TGTGCCAGCAGTCTGGGGCTAGCGGGAGGGCACCACACAGATACGCAGTATTTT. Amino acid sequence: CASSLGLAGGHHTDTQYF.